The TCR beta chain under discussion was sequenced for a study of beta chain features in type 1 diabetes. This CDR3 is 15 amino acids long. Germline trimming cut 0 bases from V and 2 bases from J; bases unmatched to any gene: 2. Germline CDR1 is SGHRS and CDR2 is YFSETQ. Regarding the study as a whole: Moderately but significantly shorter TCRB CDR3s were found in Type 1 diabetes patients in all four CD4+ subsets. Comparison showed that naive, central memory and Treg TCRB repertoires appeared more similar among patients than among healthy donors.

Since all of the isolated RNA was reverse transcribed, expressed TCRB transcripts were what got sequenced. The method was immunoSEQ multiplex PCR; TCRdb's version includes in-frame clones alone and lacks a portion of them. The sample carries about 620,000 clones, 15% to 19% recorded once. As for this clone: Its antigen is not known.

The sequenced sample consisted of naive CD4+ T cells from blood. The chain has TRBV5-1 and TRBJ2-7; 10 bases match TRBD2. The origin of this receptor is a young man in good health. The CDR3 reads CASSLASGGPYEQYF. The CDR3 coding sequence is TGCGCCAGCAGCTTGGCTAGCGGGGGCCCCTACGAGCAGTACTTC.